The clone carrying this TCR beta chain appeared a few times. The sample originates from a study of CD8+ T cells in alopecia areata. Extracted RNA was reverse transcribed, and the resulting cDNA served as sequencing template. TCRdb's table, derived via immunoSEQ multiplex PCR, lists solely in-frame clones and lacks some. Among some 150,000 clones listed, 50% to 65% were seen once. The CDR3 runs to 9 residues. CDR1 SQVTM and CDR2 ANQGSEA come from the germline V gene. V lost 4 bases and J 12 bases, leaving 7 bases between the germline ends. The chain carries TRBV29-1 and TRBJ2-1; D is undetermined. The source of this sequence is a human donor with alopecia areata. Specimen: CD8+ T cells sorted from blood, collected at week 0. The DNA for the CDR3 is TGCAGCGTTGGTGTCGGGCAGTTCTTC. This codes for CSVGVGQFF.